Listed here are 19 T cell receptor beta chains from one sample, sequenced in a study of T cell responses to AZD1222 COVID-19 vaccine. Generated by immunoSEQ multiplex PCR, the TCRdb table keeps only in-frame clones and is missing some. The table includes roughly 100,000 clones, roughly 88% detected once. Sequenced material: peripheral blood, taken on day 0 of AZD1222 vaccination. The origin of the receptors is an adult in good health.

The chain uses TRBV30 and TRBJ1-1; D is uncertain. Trimming shortened V by 0 bases and J by 4 bases, and 9 bases separated the two germline ends. This CDR3 spans 13 amino acids. Germline CDR1 GTSNPN, CDR2 SVGIG (reference sequence). The CDR3 DNA follows: TGTGCCTGGAGTGTACTTACAGCCACTGAAGCTTTCTTT. Translating gives CAWSVLTATEAFF.

The chain is built from TRBV5-8 and TRBJ2-1; tentatively, D is TRBD1 or TRBD2 (5 bases each). Trimming removed 5 bases from V and 7 bases from J, with 19 bases in between. Germline CDR1 and CDR2: SGHTS and YDEGEE. The CDR3 contains 15 residues. The CDR3 here is CASSTGTSAWNEQFF. The CDR3, as DNA: TGTGCCAGCAGTACCGGGACCTCTGCGTGGAATGAGCAGTTCTTC. Together with reference TRBV5-8 and TRBJ2-1, the CDR3 gives the full variable domain: EAGVTQSPTHLIKTRGQQATLRCSPISGHTSVYWYQQALGLGLQFLLWYDEGEERNRGNFPPRFSGRQFPNYSSELNVNALELEDSALYLCASSTGTSAWNEQFFGPGTRLTVL.

In its sample, this clone was seen once. The V and J genes are TRBV18 and TRBJ1-1, with 7 positions matching TRBD1. Germline V lookup: CDR1 KGHSH, CDR2 LQKENI. This CDR3 region has 15 residues. V lost 3 bases and J lost 4; bases outside the gene matches: 8. For the CDR3, the DNA is TGTGCCAGCTCACCGTCTCTGGCAGGGGGCACTGAAGCTTTCTTT. Its protein product is CASSPSLAGGTEAFF.

The V and J genes are TRBV7-8 and TRBJ2-5, with TRBD2 matching over 7 bases. CDR3 length equals 15 residues. Per germline, CDR1 SGHVS and CDR2 FQNEAQ. V trimming: 5 bases; J trimming: 5 bases; junction bases outside the gene matches: 11. The CDR3 DNA sequence: TGTGCCAGCAGCGTCCTCCGGGGGGACGGGGAGACCCAGTACTTC. This encodes CASSVLRGDGETQYF.

This clone was counted once. The J gene is TRBJ1-6, the V gene TRBV6-4; D is uncertain. Per germline, CDR1 MRHNA and CDR2 SNTAGT. Trimming took 2 bases from V and 7 from J, leaving 18 bases between them. The CDR3 runs to 17 residues. The CDR3: CASSDSPVGLGNSPLHF. CDR3 bases: TGTGCCAGCAGTGACAGTCCTGTCGGTCTCGGGAATTCACCCCTCCACTTT.

This clone came up a few times. The chain combines TRBV7-9 with TRBJ1-2; TRBD1 aligns across 8 bases. This CDR3 is 15 amino acids long. Germline V CDR1 and CDR2: SEHNR, FQNEAQ (reference sequence). Trimming took 3 bases from V and 4 from J; bases not matched to a gene: 7. CDR3 amino acids: CASSLGQAPTYGYTF. The CDR3 coding sequence is TGTGCCAGCAGCTTGGGACAGGCGCCGACCTATGGCTACACCTTC.

This rearrangement joins TRBV12-5 to TRBJ1-4, with 7 bases identical to TRBD1. This CDR3 is built from 17 residues. The V segment lost 3 bases and the J segment 5 bases; nucleotides outside the gene matches: 12. Germline V gives CDR1 LGHNT, CDR2 FRNRAP. The CDR3 bases are TGTGCTAGTGGTTTTGGCGCGGTAGGGGGCCTCAATGAAAAACTGTTTTTT. Encoded protein: CASGFGAVGGLNEKLFF.

The chain combines TRBV6-4 with TRBJ2-6, with D unclear. CDR1 and CDR2 (germline): MRHNA, SNTAGT. V lost 5 bases, J lost 0 bases, and 8 bases lay in between. The CDR3 covers 15 residues. The CDR3 is CASSQTVSGANVLTF. CDR3 nucleotide sequence: TGTGCCAGCAGTCAGACTGTCTCTGGGGCCAACGTCCTGACTTTC.

This clone has just one count. The CDR3 spells CASSLDGFNQPQHF. For the CDR3, the DNA is TGTGCCAGCAGTCTGGACGGATTCAATCAGCCCCAGCATTTT. The genes are TRBV6-5 and TRBJ1-5, with D hard to call. The ends were cut back, 5 bases at V and 3 bases at J, with 11 bases in the middle. The CDR3 extends over 14 amino acids. Germline CDR1 and CDR2: MNHEY and SVGAGI.

This clone has just one count. The rearrangement uses TRBV9 and TRBJ2-7; 9 bases line up with TRBD2. CDR1 SGDLS and CDR2 YYNGEE come from the germline V gene. The V segment lost 4 bases and the J segment 2 bases; nucleotides outside the gene matches: 7. The CDR3 is 15 residues long. CDR3 sequence reads: CASSPGLAPPYEQYF. The CDR3 DNA reads as TGTGCCAGCAGCCCCGGACTAGCGCCGCCCTACGAGCAGTACTTC.

This rearrangement joins TRBV7-2 to TRBJ2-5; the match to TRBD1 covers 11 bases. The J segment lost 6 bases and the V segment lost 5 bases, leaving 5 bases of the junction unmatched. The V gene's germline CDR1 is SGHTA and CDR2 FQGNSA. The CDR3 sequence is 14 residues long. The CDR3 coding sequence is TGTGCCAGCAGCCGGGACAGGGGGTGGCAGACCCAGTACTTC. Encoded protein: CASSRDRGWQTQYF.

J is TRBJ1-1 and V is TRBV3-1 (or the pseudogene TRBV3-2), with D unresolved. The germline CDR1 and CDR2 sequences are LGHDT and YNNKEL (reference sequence). The V end lost 1 base, the J end lost 8 bases, and 11 bases lay between the germline ends. CDR3 size: 13 residues. DNA for the CDR3: TGTGCCAGCAGCCAAGCTGAGGGTAGGGAAGCTTTCTTT. Translation gives CASSQAEGREAFF.

The chain combines TRBV4-1 with TRBJ2-1, with 12 positions matching TRBD2. The CDR3 spans 17 residues. The ends lost 4 bases at V and 0 bases at J; junction bases unmatched: 4. CDR1 and CDR2 from the germline V gene are MGHRA and YSYEKL. The CDR3 DNA sequence: TGCGCCAGCAGCCGAGCTAGCGGGGGGGTCTCCTACAATGAGCAGTTCTTC. This sequence encodes CASSRASGGVSYNEQFF.

This clone came up once. V gene TRBV10-3 combines with J gene TRBJ2-3; 9 bases are shared with TRBD2. The germline V gene encodes CDR1 ENHRY and CDR2 SYGVKD. The CDR3 extends over 16 amino acids. V gave up 3 bases and J gave up 6 bases; unmatched junction bases: 10. CDR3 sequence: CAISDPGTSSFDTQYF. The CDR3 region has the DNA TGTGCCATCAGTGACCCCGGGACTAGCTCGTTTGATACGCAGTATTTT.

V and J are TRBV6-6 and TRBJ2-7, with D possibly matching TRBD1 (6 bases). Germline V gene sequence: CDR1 MNHNY, CDR2 SVGAGI (reference sequence). The CDR3 is 14 residues long. V lost 5 bases, J lost 2 bases, and 13 bases lay in between. The CDR3 DNA follows: TGTGCCAGCAGTACCTCTCAGGGGACCTACGAGCAGTACTTC. Its protein product is CASSTSQGTYEQYF.

The chain has TRBV11-2 and TRBJ2-7; 8 nucleotides match TRBD1. Trimming removed 4 bases from V and 2 bases from J; junction bases left unmatched: 4. The CDR3 extends over 14 amino acids. Germline CDR1 reads SGHAT; CDR2 reads FQNNGV. CDR3 bases: TGTGCCAGCAGCTCCCGACAGGGGCCCTACGAGCAGTACTTC. Residues: CASSSRQGPYEQYF.

Of note for this clone: It is unclear where the CDR3 begins or ends on the DNA, so no DNA is shown, and the CDR3 is as TCRdb lists it. The genes are TRBV29-1 and TRBJ2-1. The CDR3 comprises 10 residues, both ends counted. Germline values: CDR1 SQVTM, CDR2 ANQGSEA. The CDR3 spells CSVSVSLQFF.

The rearrangement links TRBV7-8 to TRBJ1-5; TRBD1 matches 9 bases. Germline CDR1 is SGHVS and CDR2 is FQNEAQ. The CDR3 spans 15 residues. J lost 4 bases, V lost 3 bases, and 4 bases had no gene match. CDR3 protein: CASSFSGTGNQPQHF. The CDR3, as DNA: TGTGCCAGCAGCTTCAGTGGGACAGGGAATCAGCCCCAGCATTTT.

The chain employs TRBV7-3 and TRBJ1-5, with D uncertain. The V gene lost 5 bases and the J gene lost 4 bases, with 21 bases spanning the gap. The CDR3 loop spans 17 amino acids. Per germline, CDR1 SGHTA and CDR2 FQGTGA. The CDR3 DNA sequence: TGTGCCAGCAGCCGTTGTTATCCGGACGGATTAAATCAGCCCCAGCATTTT. As protein: CASSRCYPDGLNQPQHF.